In its sample, the clone carrying this T cell receptor (beta chain) was seen a few times. Each CDR3 protein gets one entry after TCRdb re-called the 5' RACE reads with MiXCR. The table lists roughly 190,000 distinct CDR3 sequences, approximately 15% of them singletons, with 35% to 50% in the top ten. CDR1 is LGHDT, CDR2 YNNKEL, per germline (reference sequence). This CDR3 has 14 amino acids. Trimming cost V 3 bases and J 8 bases; bases outside gene matches: 5. This sample is part of a study of identical twins. This sample also appeared in a second study, on T cells expressing NK-cell markers. That work adds: There were seven HCMV-seropositive donors and one seronegative donor among the eight sequenced.

This clonotype was sampled from a woman aged 18-35 years in good health. V and J are TRBV3-1 and TRBJ2-1, with TRBD2 matching over 9 bases. The sequencing sample was made of CD8+ T cells sorted from blood. This chain's CDR3 is CASSQGTSPHEQFF. The CDR3 DNA reads as TGTGCCAGCAGCCAGGGGACTAGCCCCCATGAGCAGTTCTTC.